Presented here are 10 T cell receptor beta chains from one specimen sequenced in a study of T cell repertoires in cytomegalovirus infection. Using its own MiXCR run on the reads, TCRdb lists one record per CDR3 protein. The sample records more than 650,000 distinct CDR3 sequences, less than 40% being singletons. Sequenced sample: PBMCs. All receptors come from a human donor in good health (CMV status not recorded). Some clones in this sample may be carry-over from other donors' samples.

The table lists this clonotype with many counts. The CDR3 DNA sequence: TGTGCCAGCAGTTTGGGCCTACAGGGGAACTATGGCTACACCTTC. Encoded protein: CASSLGLQGNYGYTF. V is TRBV12-3 or TRBV12-4 and J is TRBJ1-2; TRBD1 matches 7 bases. This CDR3 contains 15 residues. With 3 bases clipped from V and 2 bases from J, the junction kept 6 bases outside the gene matches.

The chain has TRBV20-1 and TRBJ1-1, with 8 nucleotides matching TRBD1. This CDR3 is 14 amino acids long. The trim removed 0 bases at V and 7 bases at J, leaving 7 bases unmatched. Germline V gene sequence: CDR1 DFQATT, CDR2 SNEGSKA (reference sequence). CDR3 in amino acids: CSARDWDRMGEAFF. CDR3 DNA: TGCAGTGCTAGAGATTGGGACAGGATGGGTGAAGCTTTCTTT.

This clonotype has at least ten counts. The chain uses TRBV27 and TRBJ2-7; possibly TRBD1 for D (6 bases). Trimming took 6 bases from V and 4 from J, leaving 16 bases between them. The CDR3 contains 14 residues. Germline assignment: CDR1 MNHEY and CDR2 SMNVEV (reference sequence). For the CDR3, the DNA is TGTGCCAGCAGGCCGGGACAAGTAACTTACGAGCAGTACTTC. Its translation: CASRPGQVTYEQYF.

A note on this clonotype: This is likely a read error, given that the CDR3 carries no conserved phenylalanine or tryptophan at its end. This chain connects TRBV28 to TRBJ2-7; 7 positions agree with TRBD2. V lost 11 bases, J lost 2 bases, and 6 bases stayed unmatched. CDR1 and CDR2 (germline): MDHEN, SYDVKM. The CDR3 covers 12 residues. CDR3 DNA: TGTGCCGGTTCGGGGGGTACCTACGAGCAGTACTTA. It translates to CAGSGGTYEQYL.

This chain uses TRBV10-3 with TRBJ2-1; the match to TRBD2 covers 8 bases. The CDR3 runs 13 residues. V lost 10 bases and J lost 8; bases outside the gene matches: 10. Germline lookup yields CDR1 ENHRY and CDR2 SYGVKD. The CDR3 sequence: CATGGGVTDEQFF. As DNA, the CDR3 is TGTGCCACCGGGGGGGGAGTGACCGATGAGCAGTTCTTC.

This clonotype has only a few counts. The chain links TRBV7-6 to TRBJ1-3; D is uncertain. Germline V gives CDR1 SGHVS, CDR2 FNYEAQ. Trimming cost V 3 bases and J 4 bases, with 10 bases left between them. The CDR3 totals 14 residues. CDR3 loop: CASSLGSPGNTIYF. The CDR3 DNA is TGTGCCAGCAGCTTGGGGTCCCCCGGAAACACCATATATTTT. The whole variable domain, filled in from reference TRBV7-6 and TRBJ1-3, reads GAGVSQSPRYKVTKRGQDVALRCDPISGHVSLYWYRQALGQGPEFLTYFNYEAQQDKSGLPNDRFSAERPEGSISTLTIQRTEQRDSAMYRCASSLGSPGNTIYFGEGSWLTVV.

CDR3 amino acids: CASSLGVGALAGSQETQYF. The DNA for the CDR3 is TGTGCCAGCAGCTTAGGGGTCGGGGCCCTAGCGGGGAGCCAAGAGACCCAGTACTTC. J is TRBJ2-5 and V is TRBV7-4, with 9 bases fitting TRBD2. This CDR3 comprises 19 residues. Losses at the gene ends were 1 base for V and 1 base for J; bases not matched to a gene: 13. The germline gives CDR1 SGHVT, CDR2 SQSDAQ. The full variable domain, rest sourced from reference TRBV7-4 and TRBJ2-5, is GAGVSQSPRYKVAKRGRDVALRCDSISGHVTLYWYRQTLGQGSEVLTYSQSDAQRDKSGRPSGRFSAERPERSVSTLKIQRTEQGDSAVYLCASSLGVGALAGSQETQYFGPGTRLLVL.

This clonotype showed up many times. The chain uses TRBV19 and TRBJ1-5, with D hard to call. V lost 3 bases to trimming and J lost 6 bases, with 9 bases between them. The germline CDR1 and CDR2 sequences are LNHDA and SQIVND (reference sequence). CDR3 length: 13 residues. The CDR3 protein is CASSITTLQPQHF. The CDR3 nucleotides read TGTGCCAGTAGTATTACAACCCTTCAGCCCCAGCATTTT.

This clonotype was seen a handful of times. The V call is TRBV5-6, the J call TRBJ2-7; D might be TRBD1 or TRBD2, each matching 5 bases. The V end lost 2 bases, the J end lost 3 bases, and 12 bases lay between the germline ends. The CDR3 is 14 amino acids. Germline-derived CDR1 and CDR2 are SGHDT and YYEEEE. The CDR3 protein is CASSLRAGSYEQYF. In nucleotides, the CDR3 is TGTGCCAGCAGCTTAAGGGCAGGGAGCTACGAGCAGTACTTC.

This clonotype has only a few counts. This chain joins TRBV25-1 and TRBJ1-2; tentatively, D is TRBD1 (6 bases). Germline values: CDR1 MGHDK, CDR2 SYGVNS. This CDR3 spans 13 amino acids. V was shortened by 3 bases and J by 4 bases, with 9 bases between the two germline ends. Here the CDR3 DNA reads TGTGCCAGCAGTGACAGGGGCCTCTATGGCTACACCTTC. It specifies CASSDRGLYGYTF.